The clone carrying this T cell receptor (beta chain) came up a few times. What it binds is not known. PCR used 60 Vbeta primers and 13 Jbeta primers. Data came from immunoSEQ multiplex PCR; TCRdb stores just in-frame clones and leaves some out. The sample records 69,000 or so clones, roughly 68% being singletons. The sample belongs to a study of cytomegalovirus exposure and HLA in healthy donors. Study outcomes and limitations: When analyzed later, a missense DCLRE1C variant was found to be linked to TCR beta V- and J-gene trimming. Relative to the roughly 700-donor mean, N-insertions were reportedly fewer in an Asian-associated ancestry cluster in a later analysis. Investigators reported more than 150 TCR beta chains as tied to cytomegalovirus.

Material: PBMCs. The sequence was collected from a woman in her fifties or sixties in good health and CMV-seropositive.

The CDR3 spells CASSMQLAGTGELFF. The CDR3 DNA reads TGCGCCAGCAGCATGCAACTAGCGGGCACCGGGGAGCTGTTTTTT. The chain links TRBV5-1 to TRBJ2-2, with TRBD2 matching over 9 bases. CDR1 and CDR2 (germline): SGHRS, YFSETQ. Trimming took 4 bases from V and 4 from J; bases not matched to a gene: 5. The CDR3 is 15 residues long.